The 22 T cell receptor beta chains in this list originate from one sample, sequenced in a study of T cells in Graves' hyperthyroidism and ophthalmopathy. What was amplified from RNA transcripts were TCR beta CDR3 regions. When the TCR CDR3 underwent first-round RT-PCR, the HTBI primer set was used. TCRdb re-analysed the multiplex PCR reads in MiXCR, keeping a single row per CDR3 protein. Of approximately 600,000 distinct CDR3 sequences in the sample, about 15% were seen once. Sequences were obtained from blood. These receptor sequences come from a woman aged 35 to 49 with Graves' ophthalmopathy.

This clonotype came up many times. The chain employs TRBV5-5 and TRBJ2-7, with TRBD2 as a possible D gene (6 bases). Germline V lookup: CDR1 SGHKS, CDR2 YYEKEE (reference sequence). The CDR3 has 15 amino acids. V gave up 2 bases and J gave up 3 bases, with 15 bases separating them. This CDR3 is CASSFSQGGGYEQYF. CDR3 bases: TGTGCCAGCAGCTTTTCGCAGGGAGGAGGCTACGAGCAGTACTTC.

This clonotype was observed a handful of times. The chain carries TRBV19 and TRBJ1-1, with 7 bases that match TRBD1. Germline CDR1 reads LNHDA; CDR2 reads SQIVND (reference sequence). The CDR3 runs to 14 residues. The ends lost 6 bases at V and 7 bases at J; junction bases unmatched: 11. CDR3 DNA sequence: TGTGCCAGTAGAATTTCAGGGGGGGCAAATGAAGCTTTCTTT. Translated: CASRISGGANEAFF.

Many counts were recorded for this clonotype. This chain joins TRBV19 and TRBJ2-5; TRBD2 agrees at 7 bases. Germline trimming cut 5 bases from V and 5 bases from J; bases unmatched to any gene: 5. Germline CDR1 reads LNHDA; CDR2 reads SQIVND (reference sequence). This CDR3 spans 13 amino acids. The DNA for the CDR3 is TGTGCCAGTAGTGAGACTAGCTATGAGACCCAGTACTTC. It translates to CASSETSYETQYF.

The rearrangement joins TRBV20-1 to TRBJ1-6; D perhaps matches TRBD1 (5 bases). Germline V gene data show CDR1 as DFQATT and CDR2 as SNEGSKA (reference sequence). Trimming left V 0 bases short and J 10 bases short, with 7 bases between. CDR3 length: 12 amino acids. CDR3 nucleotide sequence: TGCAGTGCTAGAGAGAGGGGATCACCCCTCCACTTT. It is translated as CSARERGSPLHF.

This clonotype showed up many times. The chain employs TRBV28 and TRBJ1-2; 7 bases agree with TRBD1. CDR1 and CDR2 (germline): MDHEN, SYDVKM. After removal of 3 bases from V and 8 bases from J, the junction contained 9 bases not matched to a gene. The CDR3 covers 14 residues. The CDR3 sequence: CASSLSQGLWGYTF. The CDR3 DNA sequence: TGTGCCAGCAGTTTGTCACAGGGGTTGTGGGGCTACACCTTC.

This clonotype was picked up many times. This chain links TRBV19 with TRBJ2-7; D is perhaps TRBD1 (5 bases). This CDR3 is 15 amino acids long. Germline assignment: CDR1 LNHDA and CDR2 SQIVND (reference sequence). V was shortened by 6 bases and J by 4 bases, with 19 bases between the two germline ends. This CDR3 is CASSQGLWGLYEQYF. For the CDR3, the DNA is TGTGCCAGTAGCCAGGGCCTCTGGGGTCTGTACGAGCAGTACTTC.

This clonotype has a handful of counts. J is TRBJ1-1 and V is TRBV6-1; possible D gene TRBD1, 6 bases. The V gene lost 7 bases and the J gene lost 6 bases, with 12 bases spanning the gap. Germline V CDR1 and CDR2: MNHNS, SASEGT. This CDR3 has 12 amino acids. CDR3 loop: CASTRGGSEAFF. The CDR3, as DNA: TGTGCCAGCACCCGAGGGGGTTCTGAAGCTTTCTTT.

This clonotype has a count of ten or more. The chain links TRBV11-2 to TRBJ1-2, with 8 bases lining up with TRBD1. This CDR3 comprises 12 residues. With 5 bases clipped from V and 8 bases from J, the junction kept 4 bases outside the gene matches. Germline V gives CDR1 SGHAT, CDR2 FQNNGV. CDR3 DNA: TGTGCCAGCAGCCGGACAGGGCACGGCTACACCTTC. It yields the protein CASSRTGHGYTF.

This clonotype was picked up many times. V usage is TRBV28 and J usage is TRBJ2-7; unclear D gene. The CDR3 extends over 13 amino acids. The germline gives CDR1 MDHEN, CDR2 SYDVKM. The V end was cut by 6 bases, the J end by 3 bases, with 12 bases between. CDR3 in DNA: TGTGCCAGCAGCTCACTTGGGAACTACGAGCAGTACTTC. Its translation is CASSSLGNYEQYF.

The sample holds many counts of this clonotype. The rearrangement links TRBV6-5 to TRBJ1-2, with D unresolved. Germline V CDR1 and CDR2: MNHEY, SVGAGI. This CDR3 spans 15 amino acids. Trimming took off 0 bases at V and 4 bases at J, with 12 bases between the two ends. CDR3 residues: CASSYSILGGYGYTF. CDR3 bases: TGTGCCAGCAGTTACTCGATCCTTGGAGGCTATGGCTACACCTTC.

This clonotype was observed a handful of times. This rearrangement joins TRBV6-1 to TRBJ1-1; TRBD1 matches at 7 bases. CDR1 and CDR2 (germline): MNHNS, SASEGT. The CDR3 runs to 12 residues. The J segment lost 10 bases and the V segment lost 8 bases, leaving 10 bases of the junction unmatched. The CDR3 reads CASGSGTAGAFF. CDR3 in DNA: TGTGCCAGCGGCTCCGGGACAGCTGGAGCTTTCTTT.

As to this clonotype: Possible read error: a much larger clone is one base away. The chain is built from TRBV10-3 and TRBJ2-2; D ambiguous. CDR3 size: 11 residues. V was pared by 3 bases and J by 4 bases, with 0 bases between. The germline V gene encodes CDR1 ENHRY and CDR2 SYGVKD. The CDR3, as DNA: TGTGCCATCAGTGACACCGGGGAGCTGTTTTTT. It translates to CAISDTGELFF.

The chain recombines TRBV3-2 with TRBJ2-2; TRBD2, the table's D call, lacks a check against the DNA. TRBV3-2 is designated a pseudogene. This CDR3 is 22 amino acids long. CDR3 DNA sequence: TGTGCCAGCAGCCCACTTCGGCGGGCAGCCTCGCGCAATCCTACACGCACCGGGGAGCTGTTTTTT. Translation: CASSPLRRAASRNPTRTGELFF.

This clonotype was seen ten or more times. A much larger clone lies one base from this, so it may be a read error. The DNA of the CDR3 is TGTGCCACCAGTGATAAAGGGACTTCGACACCTAAGACCCAGTACTTC. This codes for CATSDKGTSTPKTQYF. V usage is TRBV24-1 and J usage is TRBJ2-5; weak D call: TRBD2 (6 bases). Deletions cut 3 bases from V and 6 bases from J, with 19 bases between. The CDR3 has 16 residues. Germline CDR1 and CDR2: KGHDR and SFDVKD.

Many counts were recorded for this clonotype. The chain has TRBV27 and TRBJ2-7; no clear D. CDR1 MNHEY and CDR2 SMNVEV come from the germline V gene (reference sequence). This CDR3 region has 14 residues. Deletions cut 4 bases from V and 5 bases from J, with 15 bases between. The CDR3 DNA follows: TGTGCCAGCAGTTCCACAGACACCCTCCACGAGCAGTACTTC. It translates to CASSSTDTLHEQYF.

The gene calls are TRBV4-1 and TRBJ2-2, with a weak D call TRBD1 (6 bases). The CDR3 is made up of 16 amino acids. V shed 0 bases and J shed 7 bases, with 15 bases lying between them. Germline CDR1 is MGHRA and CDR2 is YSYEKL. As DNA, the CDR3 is TGCGCCAGCAGCCAAGAATGGGGACAACTCGTCGGGGAGCTGTTTTTT. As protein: CASSQEWGQLVGELFF.

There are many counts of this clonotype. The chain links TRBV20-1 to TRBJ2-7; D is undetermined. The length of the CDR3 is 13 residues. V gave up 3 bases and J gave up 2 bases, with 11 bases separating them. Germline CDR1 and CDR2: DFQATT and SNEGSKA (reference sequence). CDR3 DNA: TGCAGTGCTAGCCAGTCAATCCCCTACGAGCAGTACTTC. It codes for CSASQSIPYEQYF.

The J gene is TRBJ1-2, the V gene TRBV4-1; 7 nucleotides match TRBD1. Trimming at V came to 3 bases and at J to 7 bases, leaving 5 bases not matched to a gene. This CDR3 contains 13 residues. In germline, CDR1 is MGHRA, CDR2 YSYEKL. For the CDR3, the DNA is TGCGCCAGCAGCCAGACAGGGTTTGGTGGCTACACCTTC. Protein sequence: CASSQTGFGGYTF.

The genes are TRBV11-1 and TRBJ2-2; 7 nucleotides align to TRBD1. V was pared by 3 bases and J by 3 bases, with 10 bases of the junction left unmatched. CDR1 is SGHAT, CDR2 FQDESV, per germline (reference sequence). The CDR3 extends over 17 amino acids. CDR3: CASSFPRQGKDTGELFF. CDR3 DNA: TGTGCCAGCAGCTTCCCGAGACAGGGAAAGGACACCGGGGAGCTGTTTTTT.

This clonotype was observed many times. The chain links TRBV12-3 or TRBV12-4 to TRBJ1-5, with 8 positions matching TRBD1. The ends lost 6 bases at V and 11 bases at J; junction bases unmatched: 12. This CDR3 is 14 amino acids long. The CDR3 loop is CASRMDRARGAQHF. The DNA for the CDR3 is TGTGCCAGCAGGATGGACAGGGCCAGGGGGGCCCAGCATTTT.

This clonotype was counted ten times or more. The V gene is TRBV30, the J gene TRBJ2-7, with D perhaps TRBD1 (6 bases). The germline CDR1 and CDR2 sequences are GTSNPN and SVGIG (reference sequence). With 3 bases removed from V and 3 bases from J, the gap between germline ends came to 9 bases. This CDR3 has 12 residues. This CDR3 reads CAWSATGYEQYF. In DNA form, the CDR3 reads TGTGCCTGGAGCGCGACAGGCTACGAGCAGTACTTC.

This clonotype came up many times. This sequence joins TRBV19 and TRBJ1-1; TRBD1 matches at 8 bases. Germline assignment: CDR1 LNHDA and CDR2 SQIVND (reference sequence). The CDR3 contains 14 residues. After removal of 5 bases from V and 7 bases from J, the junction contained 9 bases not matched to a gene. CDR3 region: CASSPQGAFIEAFF. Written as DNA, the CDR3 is TGTGCCAGTAGTCCGCAGGGGGCCTTTATTGAAGCTTTCTTT.